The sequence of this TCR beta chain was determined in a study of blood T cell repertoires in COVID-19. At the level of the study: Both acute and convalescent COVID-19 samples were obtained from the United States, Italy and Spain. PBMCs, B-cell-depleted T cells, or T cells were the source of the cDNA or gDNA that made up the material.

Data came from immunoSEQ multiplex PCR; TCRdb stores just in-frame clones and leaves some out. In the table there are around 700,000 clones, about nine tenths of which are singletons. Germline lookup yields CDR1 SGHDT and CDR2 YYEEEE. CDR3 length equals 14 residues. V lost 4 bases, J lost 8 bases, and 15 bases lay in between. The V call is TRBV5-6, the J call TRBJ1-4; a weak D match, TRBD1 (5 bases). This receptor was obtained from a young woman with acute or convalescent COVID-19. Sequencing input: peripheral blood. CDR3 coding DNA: TGTGCCAGCAGCCTTGAGCAGGGAATCGAAAAACTGTTTTTT. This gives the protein CASSLEQGIEKLFF.